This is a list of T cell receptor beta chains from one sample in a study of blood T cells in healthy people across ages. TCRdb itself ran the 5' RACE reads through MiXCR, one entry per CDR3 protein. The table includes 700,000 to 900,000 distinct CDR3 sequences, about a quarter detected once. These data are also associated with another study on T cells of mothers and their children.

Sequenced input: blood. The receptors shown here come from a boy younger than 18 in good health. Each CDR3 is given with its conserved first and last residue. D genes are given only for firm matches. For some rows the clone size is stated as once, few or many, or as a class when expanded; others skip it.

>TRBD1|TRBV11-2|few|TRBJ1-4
CASSIGQDEEKLFF
TGTGCCAGCAGCATCGGACAGGATGAAGAAAAACTGTTTTTT
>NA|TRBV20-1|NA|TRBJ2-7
CSARDLSQDYEQYF
TGCAGTGCTAGAGATCTCTCACAGGACTACGAGCAGTACTTC
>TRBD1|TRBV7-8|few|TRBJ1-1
CASSSRGTGLTEAFF
TGTGCCAGCAGCTCCCGAGGGACAGGTCTCACTGAAGCTTTCTTT
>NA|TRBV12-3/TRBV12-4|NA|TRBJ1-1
CASSFRARDTEAFF
TGTGCCAGCAGTTTCCGGGCGAGGGACACTGAAGCCTTCTTT
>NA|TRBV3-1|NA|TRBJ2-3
CASSYTQGDTQYF
TGTGCCAGCAGCTATACCCAGGGGGATACGCAGTATTTT
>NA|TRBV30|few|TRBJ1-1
CAWGSGPGAEAFF
TGTGCCTGGGGGTCCGGGCCCGGTGCTGAAGCTTTCTTT
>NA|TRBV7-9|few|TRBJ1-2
CASSLGETESYGYTF
TGTGCCAGCAGCCTAGGGGAGACGGAGAGCTATGGCTACACCTTC
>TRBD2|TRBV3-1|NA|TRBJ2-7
CASTLGAGGPYEQYF
TGTGCCAGCACCTTGGGGGCGGGGGGCCCCTACGAGCAGTACTTC
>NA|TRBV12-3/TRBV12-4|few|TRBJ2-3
CASTPRVGSTDTQYF
TGTGCCAGCACGCCTCGCGTGGGTAGCACAGATACGCAGTATTTT
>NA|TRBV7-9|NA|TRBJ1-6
CASSLVGPSPLHF
TGTGCCAGCAGCTTAGTCGGTCCTTCACCCCTCCACTTT
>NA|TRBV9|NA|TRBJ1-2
CASSVAVDPYGYTF
TGTGCCAGCAGCGTAGCGGTGGACCCCTATGGCTACACCTTC
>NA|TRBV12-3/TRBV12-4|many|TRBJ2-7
CASSLGETYEQYF
TGTGCCAGCAGTCTCGGCGAGACCTACGAGCAGTACTTC
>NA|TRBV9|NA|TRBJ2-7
CASSPEGVPTYEQYF
TGTGCCAGCAGCCCGGAGGGGGTGCCTACCTACGAGCAGTACTTC
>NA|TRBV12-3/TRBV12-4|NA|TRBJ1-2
CASSPLGQGKSYTF
TGTGCCAGCAGTCCTCTCGGCCAGGGGAAAAGCTACACCTTC
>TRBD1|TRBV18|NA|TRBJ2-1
CASSSNTGGGSDEQLF
TGTGCCAGCTCATCGAACACAGGGGGTGGTAGCGATGAGCAGTTGTTC
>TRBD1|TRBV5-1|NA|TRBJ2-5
CASRPDRAVETQYF
TGCGCCAGCAGACCGGACAGGGCTGTAGAGACCCAGTACTTC
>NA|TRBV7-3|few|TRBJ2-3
CASSLRRTGQPSTDTQYF
TGTGCCAGCAGCTTGCGACGGACGGGACAACCTAGCACAGATACGCAGTATTTT
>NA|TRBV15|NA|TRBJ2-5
CATSREIRETQYF
TGTGCCACCAGCAGAGAAATCCGGGAGACCCAGTACTTC
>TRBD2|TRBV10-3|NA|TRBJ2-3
CAISDPSGGTPSSTDTQYF
TGTGCCATCAGTGACCCTAGCGGGGGGACCCCCTCTAGCACAGATACGCAGTATTTT
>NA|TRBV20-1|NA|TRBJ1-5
CSARGGDHDQPQHF
TGCAGTGCTAGGGGTGGGGACCACGATCAGCCCCAGCATTTT
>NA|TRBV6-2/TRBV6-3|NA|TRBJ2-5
CASSRIETQYF
TGTGCCAGCAGTCGAATAGAGACCCAGTACTTC
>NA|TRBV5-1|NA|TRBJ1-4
CASSPGTNEKLFF
TGCGCCAGCAGCCCCGGAACTAATGAAAAACTGTTTTTT
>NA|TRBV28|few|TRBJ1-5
CASSPTTGGSQPQHF
TGTGCCAGCAGTCCAACGACAGGTGGGAGTCAGCCCCAGCATTTT
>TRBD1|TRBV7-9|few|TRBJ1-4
CASSLGDRGKSGEKLFF
TGTGCCAGCAGCTTGGGGGACAGGGGGAAGAGTGGTGAAAAACTGTTTTTT
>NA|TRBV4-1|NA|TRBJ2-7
CASSHTFRDLTYEQYF
TGCGCCAGCAGCCATACTTTCCGGGACCTTACCTACGAGCAGTACTTC
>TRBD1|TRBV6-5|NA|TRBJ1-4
CANTTGETTNEKLFF
TGTGCCAATACGACAGGGGAAACAACTAATGAAAAACTGTTTTTT
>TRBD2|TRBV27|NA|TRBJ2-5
CASMERGSQETQYF
TGTGCCAGCATGGAGCGGGGGAGCCAAGAGACCCAGTACTTC
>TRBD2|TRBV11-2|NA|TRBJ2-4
CASSLALNRLAGDLNIQYF
TGTGCCAGCAGCTTAGCCCTCAACCGACTAGCGGGGGACCTAAACATTCAGTACTTC
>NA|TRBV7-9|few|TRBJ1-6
CASSPKALSSYNSPLHF
TGTGCCAGCAGCCCCAAGGCATTAAGCTCCTATAATTCACCCCTCCACTTT
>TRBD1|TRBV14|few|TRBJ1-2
CASTGQGHYGYTF
TGTGCCAGCACAGGACAGGGTCACTATGGCTACACCTTC
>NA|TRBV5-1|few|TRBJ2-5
CASSAGRTYQETQYF
TGCGCCAGCAGCGCCGGACGGACGTACCAAGAGACCCAGTACTTC
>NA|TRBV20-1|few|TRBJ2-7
CSARGGEQYF
TGCAGTGCTAGGGGGGGCGAGCAGTACTTC
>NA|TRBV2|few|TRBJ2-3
CASIQGNTDTQYF
TGTGCCAGCATACAGGGAAACACAGATACGCAGTATTTT
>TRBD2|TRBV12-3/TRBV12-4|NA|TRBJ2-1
CASSTSGGPNNEQFF
TGTGCCAGCAGCACTAGCGGGGGCCCCAACAATGAGCAGTTCTTC
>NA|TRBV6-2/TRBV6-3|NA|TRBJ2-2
CASSLGTYYTGELFF
TGTGCCAGCAGTTTAGGGACGTACTACACCGGGGAGCTGTTTTTT
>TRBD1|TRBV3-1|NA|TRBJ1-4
CASSSYGQAFF
TGTGCCAGCAGCTCCTACGGACAGGCGTTTTTT
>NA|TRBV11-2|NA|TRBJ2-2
CASSFYGGGEGTGELFF
TGTGCCAGCAGCTTCTATGGCGGGGGCGAAGGAACCGGGGAGCTGTTTTTT
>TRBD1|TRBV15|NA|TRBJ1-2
CATSRETGPYGYTF
TGTGCCACCAGCAGAGAGACAGGGCCCTATGGCTACACCTTC
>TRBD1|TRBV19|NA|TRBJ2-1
CASRRQGVYNEQFF
TGTGCCAGCCGCCGACAGGGGGTCTACAATGAGCAGTTCTTC
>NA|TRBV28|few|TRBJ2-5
CASSSQGTSFF
TGTGCCAGCAGTTCACAGGGCACGTCGTTCTTC
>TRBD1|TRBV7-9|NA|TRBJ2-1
CASSSRDRVGDEQFF
TGTGCCAGCAGCTCCCGGGACAGGGTTGGGGATGAGCAGTTCTTC
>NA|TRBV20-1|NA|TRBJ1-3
CSASGRIVYATMAGNTIYF
TGCAGTGCTAGCGGGCGTATCGTCTATGCGACGATGGCTGGAAACACCATATATTTT
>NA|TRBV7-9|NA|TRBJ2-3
CASSAGVIDTDTQYF
TGTGCCAGCAGCGCAGGGGTAATAGATACAGATACGCAGTATTTT
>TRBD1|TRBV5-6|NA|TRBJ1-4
CASSYITGTGGEKLFF
TGTGCCAGCAGTTATATTACCGGGACAGGGGGGGAAAAACTGTTTTTT
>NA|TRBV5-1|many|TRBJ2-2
CASSSGTDNTGELFF
TGCGCCAGCAGCTCTGGGACTGATAACACCGGGGAGCTGTTTTTT
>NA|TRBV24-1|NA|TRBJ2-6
CATSPTLSSGANVLTF
TGTGCCACCAGTCCCACCCTCAGCTCTGGGGCCAACGTCCTGACTTTC
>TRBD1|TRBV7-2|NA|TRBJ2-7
CASSLGMAGGYEQYF
TGTGCCAGCAGCTTAGGGATGGCAGGGGGCTACGAGCAGTACTTC
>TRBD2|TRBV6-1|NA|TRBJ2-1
CASSEAGGIGNEQFF
TGTGCCAGCAGTGAAGCGGGGGGGATTGGTAATGAGCAGTTCTTC
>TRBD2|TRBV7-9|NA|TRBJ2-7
CASSLVSGDPYEQYF
TGTGCCAGCAGCTTAGTGAGCGGGGACCCCTACGAGCAGTACTTC
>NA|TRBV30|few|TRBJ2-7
CAWSPLGYEQYF
TGTGCCTGGAGCCCCTTGGGATACGAGCAGTACTTC
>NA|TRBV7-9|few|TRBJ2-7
CASRSDTDSYEQYF
TGTGCCAGCAGATCGGACACGGACTCCTACGAGCAGTACTTC
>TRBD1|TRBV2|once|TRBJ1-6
CASLDRQNNSPLHF
TGTGCCAGCCTGGACAGGCAGAATAATTCACCCCTCCACTTT
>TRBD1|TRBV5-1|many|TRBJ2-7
CASSHGQGTVSYEQYF
TGCGCCAGCAGCCACGGACAGGGAACGGTCTCCTACGAGCAGTACTTC